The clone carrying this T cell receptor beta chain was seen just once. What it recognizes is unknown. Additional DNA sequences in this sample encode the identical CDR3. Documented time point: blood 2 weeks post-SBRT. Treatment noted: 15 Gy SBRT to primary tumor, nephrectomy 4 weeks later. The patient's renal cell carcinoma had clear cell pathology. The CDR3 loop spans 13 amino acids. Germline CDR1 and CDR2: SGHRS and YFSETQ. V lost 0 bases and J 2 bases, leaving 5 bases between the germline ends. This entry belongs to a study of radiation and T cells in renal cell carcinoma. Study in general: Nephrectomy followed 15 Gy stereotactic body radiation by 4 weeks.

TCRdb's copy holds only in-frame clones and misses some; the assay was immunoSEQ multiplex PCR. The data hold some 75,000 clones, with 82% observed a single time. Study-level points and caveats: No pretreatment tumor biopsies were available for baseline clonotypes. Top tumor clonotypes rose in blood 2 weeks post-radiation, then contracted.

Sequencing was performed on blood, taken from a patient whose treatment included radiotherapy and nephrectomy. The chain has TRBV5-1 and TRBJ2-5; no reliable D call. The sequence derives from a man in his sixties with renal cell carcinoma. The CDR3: CASSLEAQETQYF. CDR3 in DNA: TGCGCCAGCAGCTTGGAAGCACAAGAGACCCAGTACTTC.